One and the same sample provided the 29 T cell receptor beta chains below, sequenced in a study of T cells in Graves' hyperthyroidism and ophthalmopathy. The investigators amplified TCR beta CDR3 regions from RNA transcripts. Using the HTBI primer set, a first-round RT-PCR was run on the TCR CDR3. TCRdb re-analysed the multiplex PCR reads in MiXCR, keeping a single row per CDR3 protein. This sample has 640,000 or so distinct CDR3 sequences, with roughly 14% found just once. The specimen sequenced was blood. All receptors derive from a woman between 35 and 50 years old with Graves' ophthalmopathy.

Only a few counts were recorded for this clonotype. This rearrangement joins TRBV10-3 to TRBJ2-2; D call uncertain. Trimming took off 10 bases at V and 5 bases at J, with 11 bases between the two ends. Germline CDR1 and CDR2: ENHRY and SYGVKD. This CDR3 region has 12 residues. The CDR3 loop is CANSDPTGELFF. Here the CDR3 DNA reads TGTGCCAACTCCGATCCGACCGGGGAGCTGTTTTTT.

Ten or more counts support this clonotype. This sequence joins TRBV24-1 and TRBJ2-2; 10 bases agree with TRBD2. With 8 bases clipped from V and 2 bases from J, the junction kept 22 bases outside the gene matches. This CDR3 region has 21 residues. Germline-derived CDR1 and CDR2 are KGHDR and SFDVKD. For the CDR3, the DNA is TGTGCCACCAAGCTTTGTCTGTCACGGCTAGCGGGAGAAATTAACACCGGGGAGCTGTTTTTT. Its translation is CATKLCLSRLAGEINTGELFF.

This clonotype was detected ten times or more. CDR3 in DNA: TGTGCCAGCAGTTACCGCGAAAAGGCCTACGAGCAGTACTTC. Translating gives CASSYREKAYEQYF. The V gene is TRBV6-5, the J gene TRBJ2-7, with unresolved D. Looked up from germline, CDR1 is MNHEY and CDR2 is SVGAGI. The V and J ends lost 2 bases and 2 bases respectively, with 10 bases between them. CDR3 length: 14 residues.

This clonotype was seen at least ten times. The chain recombines TRBV6-1 with TRBJ2-4; 11 bases match TRBD2. The CDR3 length is 16 residues. Germline CDR1 and CDR2: MNHNS and SASEGT. The junction had 19 bases not matched to a gene; V was cut back by 6 bases and J by 15 bases. The CDR3 here is CASSSETSGTNPCRYF. CDR3 DNA sequence: TGTGCCAGCAGCAGCGAGACTAGCGGGACGAACCCGTGCCGGTACTTC.

This clonotype appeared many times. CDR3 coding DNA: TGTGCCTGGAGAGGTGGGGTCTCGGAGACCCAGTACTTC. This translates into CAWRGGVSETQYF. This rearrangement joins TRBV30 to TRBJ2-5; no definite D call. Looked up from germline, CDR1 is GTSNPN and CDR2 is SVGIG (reference sequence). CDR3 length: 13 amino acids. Trimming shortened V by 3 bases and J by 5 bases, and 13 bases separated the two germline ends.

The sample holds many counts of this clonotype. The rearrangement links TRBV24-1 to TRBJ2-2; the D is unclear. With 3 bases removed from V and 2 bases from J, the gap between germline ends came to 9 bases. The CDR3 is 15 amino acids. CDR1 is KGHDR and CDR2 is SFDVKD in the germline V gene. The CDR3: CATSDDIANTGELFF. CDR3 sequence (DNA): TGTGCCACCAGTGATGATATAGCCAACACCGGGGAGCTGTTTTTT.

This clonotype has ten or more counts. The CDR3 sequence is CASRTTGNTEAFF. The CDR3 nucleotides read TGTGCCAGCAGGACGACAGGGAACACTGAAGCTTTCTTT. The V and J genes are TRBV6-5 and TRBJ1-1; tentative D call: TRBD1 (6 bases). The V gene's germline CDR1 is MNHEY and CDR2 SVGAGI. Trimming cost V 6 bases and J 1 base, with 9 bases left between them. The CDR3 sequence is 13 residues long.

Concerning this clonotype: This may be a read error, as it is one base from a much larger clone. This chain links TRBV28 with TRBJ2-2; D is uncertain. This CDR3 region has 13 residues. CDR1 is MDHEN, CDR2 SYDVKM, per germline. The CDR3 is CSSSRVIFGELFF. CDR3 DNA: TGTTCCAGCAGTCGCGTTATTTTCGGGGAGCTGTTTTTT.

At least ten counts were recorded for this clonotype. The genes are TRBV28 and TRBJ1-5; possibly TRBD1 for D (5 bases). The CDR3 has 15 amino acids. Germline CDR1 and CDR2: MDHEN and SYDVKM. V lost 4 bases to trimming and J lost 6 bases, with 16 bases between them. In DNA, the CDR3 is TGTGCCAGCAGTTCCCGCCCAGGGTTTGGTCAGCCCCAGCATTTT. Translated, it gives CASSSRPGFGQPQHF.

In this sample, this clonotype turned up a few times. The chain has TRBV28 and TRBJ2-4; the D is unclear. Per germline, CDR1 MDHEN and CDR2 SYDVKM. Trimming left V 5 bases short and J 0 bases short, with 14 bases between. This CDR3 is 16 amino acids long. The CDR3 DNA reads TGTGCCAGCAGTCTCTACCCCCGGACAGCCAAAAACATTCAGTACTTC. As protein: CASSLYPRTAKNIQYF.

This chain joins TRBV6-1 and TRBJ2-3; D unclear. V dropped 3 bases and J dropped 1 base, with 8 bases sitting between them. Germline V gene sequence: CDR1 MNHNS, CDR2 SASEGT. CDR3 size: 14 residues. The CDR3 nucleotides read TGTGCCAGCAGTGACGGGTCTGGCACAGATACGCAGTATTTT. Its translation: CASSDGSGTDTQYF.

This clonotype has only a few counts. The chain has TRBV20-1 and TRBJ2-2; no clear D. CDR1 is DFQATT, CDR2 SNEGSKA, per germline (reference sequence). The CDR3 is made up of 17 amino acids. Deletions cut 5 bases from V and 7 bases from J, with 26 bases between. DNA of the CDR3: TGCAGTGCTCCCCGCGAACAAGGGATAAACTCCATCGGGGAGCTGTTTTTT. Amino acids: CSAPREQGINSIGELFF.

This clonotype was recorded many times. The chain couples TRBV30 to TRBJ2-7, with no clear D. The CDR3 has 11 amino acids. CDR1 and CDR2 from the germline V gene are GTSNPN and SVGIG (reference sequence). V lost 4 bases and J 5 bases, leaving 9 bases between the germline ends. In nucleotides, the CDR3 is TGTGCCTGGAATTCATTAAACGAGCAGTACTTC. This encodes CAWNSLNEQYF.

This clonotype appeared many times. V usage is TRBV15 and J usage is TRBJ1-3; TRBD1 is a possible D gene (5 bases). The CDR3 length is 15 residues. Trimming stripped 1 base from V and 4 bases from J, with 11 bases between. CDR1 is LNHNV, CDR2 YYDKDF, per germline (reference sequence). CDR3 amino acids: CATSRARTSGNTIYF. As DNA, the CDR3 is TGTGCCACCAGCAGAGCTCGGACATCCGGAAACACCATATATTTT.

This clonotype has at least ten counts. The chain employs TRBV20-1 and TRBJ2-5, with 9 bases that match TRBD2. Germline V lookup: CDR1 DFQATT, CDR2 SNEGSKA (reference sequence). There are 13 residues in the CDR3. Losses at the gene ends were 1 base for V and 10 bases for J; bases not matched to a gene: 7. CDR3 residues: CSARVPSGVGQYF. The CDR3 nucleotides read TGCAGTGCTAGAGTTCCTAGCGGGGTGGGCCAGTACTTC.

The chain is built from TRBV9 and TRBJ2-3, with 12 nucleotides matching TRBD2. From germline, CDR1 is SGDLS and CDR2 YYNGEE. V shed 0 bases and J 4 bases; nucleotides not matched to a gene: 9. This CDR3 has 18 amino acids. In DNA, the CDR3 is TGTGCCAGCAGCGTAGCTAGGCTAGCGGGAGGGCCCTCAGATACGCAGTATTTT. It codes for CASSVARLAGGPSDTQYF. The whole variable domain, filled in from reference TRBV9 and TRBJ2-3, reads DSGVTQTPKHLITATGQRVTLRCSPRSGDLSVYWYQQSLDQGLQFLIQYYNGEERAKGNILERFSAQQFPDLHSELNLSSLELGDSALYFCASSVARLAGGPSDTQYFGPGTRLTVL.

This clonotype was detected ten times or more. The chain carries TRBV30 and TRBJ1-2; possibly TRBD1 for D (5 bases). V was cut by 4 bases and J by 5 bases, with 14 bases left in between. Germline lookup yields CDR1 GTSNPN and CDR2 SVGIG (reference sequence). The CDR3 has 13 amino acids. The CDR3 DNA follows: TGTGCCTGGACGGGACGGGGGTGGTATGGCTACACCTTC. Amino acid sequence: CAWTGRGWYGYTF.

J is TRBJ1-2 and V is TRBV29-1; D remains unclear. The CDR3 totals 11 residues. The V and J ends lost 8 bases and 5 bases respectively, with 12 bases between them. Germline loops: CDR1 SQVTM, CDR2 ANQGSEA. Here the CDR3 reads CSFRGTYGYTF. As DNA, the CDR3 is TGCAGCTTTCGGGGTACTTATGGCTACACCTTC.

This clonotype occurred many times. J is TRBJ2-7 and V is TRBV6-1, with D maybe TRBD1 (5 bases). Deletions cut 7 bases from V and 3 bases from J, with 16 bases between. CDR3 length: 14 residues. The germline V gene encodes CDR1 MNHNS and CDR2 SASEGT. The CDR3, as DNA: TGTGCCAGCAAGGTGACAGTCCCTAGCTACGAGCAGTACTTC. Residues: CASKVTVPSYEQYF.

This clonotype has ten or more counts. This chain joins TRBV9 and TRBJ2-7; 12 bases match TRBD2. Losses at the gene ends were 0 bases for V and 3 bases for J; bases not matched to a gene: 4. The CDR3 totals 16 residues. Germline loops: CDR1 SGDLS, CDR2 YYNGEE. In nucleotides, the CDR3 is TGTGCCAGCAGCGTAGGGCCGACTAGCGGGGGCTACGAGCAGTACTTC. Translating it yields CASSVGPTSGGYEQYF. Filled out from reference TRBV9 and TRBJ2-7, the complete variable domain reads DSGVTQTPKHLITATGQRVTLRCSPRSGDLSVYWYQQSLDQGLQFLIQYYNGEERAKGNILERFSAQQFPDLHSELNLSSLELGDSALYFCASSVGPTSGGYEQYFGPGTRLTVT.

This clonotype was counted many times. This chain uses TRBV6-2 or TRBV6-3 with TRBJ2-7, with D perhaps matching TRBD2 (6 bases). The CDR3 length is 14 residues. Trimming took 4 bases from V and 9 from J, leaving 19 bases between them. Germline lookup yields CDR1 MNHEY and CDR2 SVGEGT. The CDR3 sequence is CASSWPSAGPGQYF. CDR3 nucleotide sequence: TGTGCCAGCAGTTGGCCTAGCGCGGGCCCGGGGCAGTACTTC.

This clonotype was counted many times. This chain uses TRBV12-3 or TRBV12-4 with TRBJ2-2; maybe TRBD1 (5 bases). CDR3 size: 13 residues. V was pared by 11 bases and J by 5 bases, with 15 bases between. The CDR3 DNA reads TGTGCCGGAACAACCGACAGTACCGGGGAGCTGTTTTTT. It yields the protein CAGTTDSTGELFF.

The CDR3 region has the DNA TGCAGCGTTGAAACTAGCGGGAGAGGGACCTACGAGCAGTACTTC. Its protein is CSVETSGRGTYEQYF. This chain uses TRBV29-1 with TRBJ2-7, with 11 bases that match TRBD2. The CDR3 runs to 15 residues. The germline CDR1 and CDR2 sequences are SQVTM and ANQGSEA. Trimming at V came to 2 bases and at J to 2 bases, leaving 5 bases not matched to a gene.

This clonotype was seen ten or more times. The chain combines TRBV4-1 with TRBJ2-5; D remains unclear. The CDR3 runs to 14 residues. V lost 3 bases, J lost 2 bases, and 10 bases lay in between. Per the germline V gene, CDR1 is MGHRA and CDR2 is YSYEKL. In DNA form, the CDR3 reads TGCGCCAGCAGCCAGACCCCCAATCAAGAGACCCAGTACTTC. This sequence encodes CASSQTPNQETQYF.

This clonotype was detected only a few times. V usage is TRBV6-1 and J usage is TRBJ1-3, with a weak D call TRBD1 (6 bases). The germline V and J ends were trimmed by 6 bases and 4 bases, with 13 bases remaining between them. CDR1 and CDR2 (germline): MNHNS, SASEGT. The CDR3 has 14 amino acids. CDR3 sequence: CASSPRQGGNTIYF. The CDR3 DNA reads as TGTGCCAGCAGCCCTCGGCAGGGGGGAAACACCATATATTTT.

This clonotype was detected ten times or more. The V call is TRBV10-2, the J call TRBJ1-1, with no clear D. Trimming removed 0 bases at V and 4 bases at J, with 12 bases between. Germline values: CDR1 WSHSY, CDR2 SAAADI. This CDR3 spans 15 amino acids. The CDR3 spells CASSESGSERTEAFF. The CDR3, as DNA: TGCGCCAGCAGTGAGTCAGGGTCCGAGCGCACTGAAGCTTTCTTT.

The table lists this clonotype with many counts. J is TRBJ2-1 and V is TRBV4-1; 8 bases line up with TRBD2. Germline CDR1 MGHRA, CDR2 YSYEKL. The CDR3 totals 14 residues. J lost 8 bases, V lost 4 bases, and 7 bases had no gene match. This CDR3 reads CASSRSGLEDEQFF. CDR3 in DNA: TGCGCCAGCAGCCGCTCGGGACTAGAGGATGAGCAGTTCTTC.

This chain links TRBV19 with TRBJ1-4, with 9 bases lining up with TRBD1. V trimming: 5 bases; J trimming: 4 bases; junction bases outside the gene matches: 8. Germline-derived CDR1 and CDR2 are LNHDA and SQIVND (reference sequence). The CDR3 extends over 16 amino acids. The CDR3 DNA reads TGTGCCAGTAGTCCCTTCCCGACAGGGGGTAATGAAAAACTGTTTTTT. Its translation: CASSPFPTGGNEKLFF. The complete variable domain, with remaining parts taken from reference TRBV19 and TRBJ1-4, reads DGGITQSPKYLFRKEGQNVTLSCEQNLNHDAMYWYRQDPGQGLRLIYYSQIVNDFQKGDIAEGYSVSREKKESFPLTVTSAQKNPTAFYLCASSPFPTGGNEKLFFGSGTQLSVL.

This chain uses TRBV11-2 with TRBJ2-2, with D possibly TRBD2 on 7 matching bases. Trimming left V 5 bases short and J 4 bases short, with 17 bases between. The CDR3 has 16 amino acids. Germline CDR1 SGHAT, CDR2 FQNNGV. The CDR3 DNA sequence: TGTGCCAGCAGCCCCCATGGGGGGGGCTCCACCGGGGAGCTGTTTTTT. Translation: CASSPHGGGSTGELFF.